Presented here are 32 T cell receptor beta chains from one specimen sequenced in a study of blood T cell repertoires in COVID-19. Generated by immunoSEQ multiplex PCR, the TCRdb table keeps only in-frame clones and is missing some. The data contain around 63,000 clones, approximately 85% of them singletons. The source material was peripheral blood. These receptor sequences come from a man aged 50-60 years with active COVID-19.

The chain links TRBV7-6 to TRBJ2-2; 8 bases are shared with TRBD2. The germline gives CDR1 SGHVS, CDR2 FNYEAQ. The CDR3 spans 17 residues. The V gene end was trimmed by 2 bases and the J gene end by 3 bases; junction bases not matched to a gene: 8. CDR3 amino acids: CASSLPIAGRYTGELFF. The CDR3, as DNA: TGTGCCAGCAGCTTACCTATAGCGGGGAGATACACCGGGGAGCTGTTTTTT.

This rearrangement joins TRBV3-1 (or the pseudogene TRBV3-2) to TRBJ2-1, with D tentatively TRBD1 (6 bases). In germline, CDR1 is LGHDT, CDR2 YNNKEL (reference sequence). V was trimmed by 4 bases and J by 11 bases, leaving 12 bases between them. The CDR3 runs to 12 residues. The CDR3 spells CASSPYRDKQFF. The CDR3, as DNA: TGTGCCAGCAGCCCCTACAGGGATAAGCAGTTCTTC.

The V and J genes are TRBV7-2 and TRBJ2-5, with D perhaps matching TRBD1 (8 bases). Germline loops: CDR1 SGHTA, CDR2 FQGNSA. CDR3 length: 13 residues. V lost 4 bases, J lost 7 bases, and 13 bases lay in between. The CDR3 spells CASSSTGGGTQYF. The CDR3 bases are TGTGCCAGCAGCTCAACAGGGGGGGGGACCCAGTACTTC.

The CDR3 DNA sequence: TGTGCCAGCAGTTTATTTCTAGCGGATTTCTCCTACGAGCAGTACTTC. Its translation is CASSLFLADFSYEQYF. This sequence joins TRBV6-2 or TRBV6-3 and TRBJ2-7; 7 bases agree with TRBD2. CDR1 and CDR2 (germline): MNHEY, SVGEGT. The CDR3 is 16 amino acids. V shed 4 bases, J shed 0 bases, and the junction held 9 bases outside the gene matches.

The rearrangement links TRBV19 to TRBJ1-5, with TRBD1 matching 7 bases. The length of the CDR3 is 11 residues. From germline, CDR1 is LNHDA and CDR2 SQIVND (reference sequence). V gave up 10 bases and J gave up 6 bases; unmatched junction bases: 3. The CDR3 DNA sequence: TGTGCCACCGGACAGGTTCAGCCCCAGCATTTT. It yields the protein CATGQVQPQHF.

This rearrangement joins TRBV5-6 to TRBJ2-1; D might be TRBD1 (6 bases). The V end was cut by 0 bases, the J end by 7 bases, with 14 bases between. This CDR3 is 15 amino acids long. Germline CDR1 reads SGHDT; CDR2 reads YYEEEE. CDR3 residues: CASSLEGGFGNEQFF. The CDR3 nucleotides read TGTGCCAGCAGCTTGGAAGGGGGATTTGGGAATGAGCAGTTCTTC.

The gene calls are TRBV3-1 (or the pseudogene TRBV3-2) and TRBJ2-7; D might be TRBD2 (6 bases). V was shortened by 0 bases and J by 6 bases, with 18 bases between the two germline ends. Per the germline V gene, CDR1 is LGHDT and CDR2 is YNNKEL (reference sequence). This CDR3 region has 16 residues. CDR3 DNA: TGTGCCAGCAGCCAAGAAGGGCGGGGCTCAACCGCCGAGCAGTACTTC. Encoded protein: CASSQEGRGSTAEQYF.

This chain uses TRBV7-9 with TRBJ2-7; TRBD1 agrees at 9 bases. With V trimmed by 5 bases and J by 3 bases, 5 bases remained unmatched. The CDR3 contains 14 residues. Germline values: CDR1 SEHNR, CDR2 FQNEAQ (reference sequence). CDR3 in amino acids: CASSTPGQGYEQYF. The CDR3 DNA sequence: TGTGCCAGCAGCACACCGGGACAGGGCTACGAGCAGTACTTC.

The chain uses TRBV7-9 and TRBJ1-6, with D possibly being TRBD1 (5 bases). Looked up from germline, CDR1 is SEHNR and CDR2 is FQNEAQ (reference sequence). Deletions cut 4 bases from V and 13 bases from J, with 17 bases between. This CDR3 spans 14 amino acids. The CDR3 DNA follows: TGTGCCAGCAGCTCCGTGGGGACTGACAGTCCCCTCCACTTT. Translating gives CASSSVGTDSPLHF.

The chain carries TRBV5-1 and TRBJ1-1; D call uncertain. Trimming removed 0 bases from V and 2 bases from J, with 11 bases in between. The CDR3 consists of 15 residues. Germline-derived CDR1 and CDR2 are SGHRS and YFSETQ. The CDR3 DNA reads TGCGCCAGCAGCTTGGAACCGGGATTAAACACTGAAGCTTTCTTT. Protein product: CASSLEPGLNTEAFF.

The chain is built from TRBV2 and TRBJ2-1; 11 bases are shared with TRBD1. J gave up 0 bases and V 8 bases, and 12 bases lay outside the gene matches. The CDR3 runs 18 residues. Germline V gene sequence: CDR1 SNHLY, CDR2 FYNNEI. CDR3 nucleotides: TGTGCCAGCGGGACAGGGGGGGCCTATGGGAGCTCCTACAATGAGCAGTTCTTC. Its protein is CASGTGGAYGSSYNEQFF.

The J gene is TRBJ1-2, the V gene TRBV2, with 10 bases that match TRBD1. Germline V CDR1 and CDR2: SNHLY, FYNNEI. CDR3 length: 14 amino acids. V lost 6 bases, J lost 4 bases, and 5 bases stayed unmatched. In DNA form, the CDR3 reads TGTGCCAGCAGACGACAGGGGGCGGGCTATGGCTACACCTTC. This encodes CASRRQGAGYGYTF. Using reference TRBV2 and TRBJ1-2 for the parts outside the CDR3, the full variable domain is EPEVTQTPSHQVTQMGQEVILRCVPISNHLYFYWYRQILGQKVEFLVSFYNNEISEKSEIFDDQFSVERPDGSNFTLKIRSTKLEDSAMYFCASRRQGAGYGYTFGSGTRLTVV.

In this sample, this clone turned up a few times. The chain links TRBV3-1 (or the pseudogene TRBV3-2) to TRBJ2-2; the match to TRBD2 covers 7 bases. With 6 bases clipped from V and 1 base from J, the junction kept 5 bases outside the gene matches. The CDR3 length is 15 residues. Per the germline V gene, CDR1 is LGHDT and CDR2 is YNNKEL (reference sequence). CDR3 DNA sequence: TGTGCCAGCAGGCGACGCGGGGGGAACACCGGGGAGCTGTTTTTT. Its protein is CASRRRGGNTGELFF.

V usage is TRBV20-1 and J usage is TRBJ1-5; maybe TRBD1 (5 bases). V lost 3 bases, J lost 6 bases, and 18 bases lay in between. This CDR3 has 15 amino acids. Per germline, CDR1 DFQATT and CDR2 SNEGSKA (reference sequence). CDR3 in DNA: TGCAGTGCTAGTGAAGGACACGGGGGTGGTCAGCCCCAGCATTTT. It encodes CSASEGHGGGQPQHF.

This rearrangement joins TRBV5-1 to TRBJ2-7; 8 bases fit TRBD2. The V gene's germline CDR1 is SGHRS and CDR2 YFSETQ. Unmatched junction bases numbered 8, after V lost 4 bases and J lost 2 bases. CDR3 size: 15 residues. CDR3 nucleotide sequence: TGCGCCAGCAGCGACACTAGCGGCAACCCCTACGAGCAGTACTTC. Protein sequence: CASSDTSGNPYEQYF.

This clone has just one count. J is TRBJ2-7 and V is TRBV7-9; TRBD2 agrees at 12 bases. The CDR3 runs 16 residues. The germline gives CDR1 SEHNR, CDR2 FQNEAQ (reference sequence). After removal of 5 bases from V and 2 bases from J, the junction contained 7 bases not matched to a gene. This CDR3 reads CASSPLAGGIPYEQYF. The DNA of the CDR3 is TGTGCCAGCAGCCCTCTAGCGGGGGGGATTCCCTACGAGCAGTACTTC.

The V and J genes are TRBV9 and TRBJ1-1, with 9 nucleotides matching TRBD1. V was pared by 4 bases and J by 5 bases, with 9 bases of the junction left unmatched. Germline CDR1 SGDLS, CDR2 YYNGEE. The CDR3 totals 15 residues. The CDR3 loop is CASSTRQGDGTEAFF. CDR3 nucleotides: TGTGCCAGCAGCACTAGACAGGGGGATGGGACTGAAGCTTTCTTT.

The chain carries TRBV5-1 and TRBJ1-1, with D possibly matching TRBD1 (5 bases). The V gene's germline CDR1 is SGHRS and CDR2 YFSETQ. Trimming took 4 bases from V and 5 from J, leaving 21 bases between them. The CDR3 covers 16 residues. The CDR3 loop reads CASSPGQGLTLTEAFF. The CDR3 DNA is TGCGCCAGCAGCCCTGGCCAGGGACTCACCCTGACTGAAGCTTTCTTT.

The V and J genes are TRBV3-1 (or the pseudogene TRBV3-2) and TRBJ1-2; 9 bases are shared with TRBD1. CDR1 is LGHDT and CDR2 is YNNKEL in the germline V gene (reference sequence). The CDR3 length is 14 residues. With V trimmed by 8 bases and J by 4 bases, 8 bases remained unmatched. CDR3 nucleotides: TGTGCCAGCGGACCGACAGGGGGGGGCTATGGCTACACCTTC. Its protein product is CASGPTGGGYGYTF.

The chain recombines TRBV7-2 with TRBJ1-2, with 7 bases that match TRBD1. Germline values: CDR1 SGHTA, CDR2 FQGNSA. V gave up 0 bases and J gave up 3 bases; unmatched junction bases: 7. The CDR3 is 16 amino acids. CDR3 DNA: TGTGCCAGCAGCTTAGCTGGCGCGGGACAGCACTATGGCTACACCTTC. Residues: CASSLAGAGQHYGYTF.

V is TRBV14 and J is TRBJ1-4; D remains unclear. CDR1 and CDR2 (germline): SGHDN, FVKESK. The CDR3 has 15 residues. The germline V and J ends were trimmed by 4 bases and 8 bases, with 17 bases remaining between them. The CDR3 is CASSPLTGGYEKLFF. Written as DNA, the CDR3 is TGTGCCAGCAGCCCCTTGACGGGTGGGTACGAAAAACTGTTTTTT.

J is TRBJ2-2 and V is TRBV3-1 (or the pseudogene TRBV3-2); D ambiguous. The germline CDR1 and CDR2 sequences are LGHDT and YNNKEL (reference sequence). CDR3 size: 10 residues. Trimming pared 8 bases from V and 7 bases from J, leaving 5 bases between. CDR3 sequence reads: CASGVGELFF. The DNA for the CDR3 is TGTGCCAGCGGAGTCGGGGAGCTGTTTTTT.

This chain links TRBV4-1 with TRBJ1-4; D is undetermined. CDR1 and CDR2 (germline): MGHRA, YSYEKL. V was cut by 7 bases and J by 0 bases, with 18 bases left in between. The CDR3 contains 17 residues. CDR3 protein: CASTRSPETATNEKLFF. The CDR3 nucleotides are TGCGCCAGCACCCGGTCACCCGAGACTGCAACTAATGAAAAACTGTTTTTT.

The chain has TRBV19 and TRBJ2-5, with TRBD1 identical over 9 bases. Losses at the gene ends were 6 bases for V and 5 bases for J; bases not matched to a gene: 7. CDR1 LNHDA and CDR2 SQIVND come from the germline V gene (reference sequence). This CDR3 region has 14 residues. In DNA, the CDR3 is TGTGCCAGTAGAGCAGGACAGGGGAGGGAGACCCAGTACTTC. This encodes CASRAGQGRETQYF.

The rearrangement uses TRBV24-1 and TRBJ2-3; tentative D call: TRBD2 (6 bases). V was clipped by 5 bases and J by 6 bases, with 17 bases between them. Germline CDR1 KGHDR, CDR2 SFDVKD. The CDR3 length is 15 residues. This CDR3 is CATSGPGLKGDTQYF. CDR3 in DNA: TGTGCCACCAGTGGGCCGGGACTCAAGGGGGATACGCAGTATTTT.

The chain has TRBV5-1 and TRBJ1-2; 10 positions match TRBD1. The J segment lost 6 bases and the V segment lost 3 bases, leaving 5 bases of the junction unmatched. CDR1 is SGHRS, CDR2 YFSETQ, per germline. CDR3 length: 14 amino acids. CDR3 in amino acids: CASSYGQGVHGYTF. CDR3 sequence (DNA): TGCGCCAGCAGCTACGGACAGGGGGTTCATGGCTACACCTTC.

The CDR3 region is CAGFDRAEKLFF. The CDR3 nucleotides read TGTGCCGGGTTCGACAGGGCCGAAAAACTGTTTTTT. The chain uses TRBV30 and TRBJ1-4, with 7 bases aligning to TRBD1. Looked up from germline, CDR1 is GTSNPN and CDR2 is SVGIG (reference sequence). The CDR3 contains 12 residues. The ends lost 8 bases at V and 8 bases at J; junction bases unmatched: 8.

V gene TRBV3-1 (or the pseudogene TRBV3-2) combines with J gene TRBJ2-7; D is perhaps TRBD2 (6 bases). CDR3 length: 15 amino acids. Per germline, CDR1 LGHDT and CDR2 YNNKEL (reference sequence). V gave up 3 bases and J gave up 4 bases, with 16 bases separating them. DNA of the CDR3: TGTGCCAGCAGCCAGGGCCCCCGGGGGACTTACGAGCAGTACTTC. Protein sequence: CASSQGPRGTYEQYF.

The chain is built from TRBV25-1 and TRBJ1-1; D is perhaps TRBD1 (6 bases). Between the trimmed V and J ends, which lost 7 bases and 2 bases, there was a span of 11 bases. The CDR3 has 13 residues. CDR1 and CDR2 from the germline V gene are MGHDK and SYGVNS. The CDR3 spells CASKGQLNTEAFF. CDR3 nucleotide sequence: TGTGCCAGCAAAGGACAGCTAAACACTGAAGCTTTCTTT.

The chain carries TRBV11-3 and TRBJ2-1; 10 bases align to TRBD1. This CDR3 has 17 amino acids. Germline CDR1 SGHNT, CDR2 YENEEA. After removal of 3 bases from V and 10 bases from J, the junction contained 15 bases not matched to a gene. Written as DNA, the CDR3 is TGTGCCAGCAGCTTCATTTTTCCTGGGACAGGGGCTAGGGAGCAGTTCTTC. This sequence encodes CASSFIFPGTGAREQFF.

The chain recombines TRBV10-2 with TRBJ2-1; D might be TRBD1 (5 bases). Germline V gene data show CDR1 as WSHSY and CDR2 as SAAADI. The CDR3 length is 12 residues. The V and J ends lost 3 bases and 8 bases respectively, with 8 bases between them. CDR3: CASSDKGHEQFF. DNA for the CDR3: TGCGCCAGCAGTGATAAGGGGCATGAGCAGTTCTTC.

In DNA, the CDR3 is TGTGCCACCAGCAGAGATGGCGGGGGGGCCCAAAATGAGCAGTTCTTC. Translating it yields CATSRDGGGAQNEQFF. The rearrangement uses TRBV15 and TRBJ2-1, with TRBD2 matching over 9 bases. V shed 0 bases and J 7 bases; nucleotides not matched to a gene: 7. The CDR3 runs to 16 residues. The germline V gene has CDR1 LNHNV and CDR2 YYDKDF (reference sequence).